One sample yielded the 25 T cell receptor beta chains listed below, sequenced in a study of naive and memory T cell subsets. Notes on the study in general: Possibly reflecting memory cells re-expressing CD45RA, a few larger clonotypes occurred in naive repertoires, especially CD8.

For these receptors, no antigen is known. Two oligonucleotides, mixed equimolar, formed the beta constant-region primer covering TRBC1 and TRBC2. The ligated cDNA underwent four PCR rounds using SP2 and nested alpha and beta constant-region primers. TCRdb re-analysed the UMI-ligation and nested PCR reads in MiXCR, keeping a single row per CDR3 protein. The repertoire consists of roughly 97,000 distinct CDR3 sequences, with 13% to 15% occurring once and the leading ten covering around 3%. The sample comprised naive CD8+ T cells from blood. Source of these receptors: a human donor in good health.

The V gene is TRBV7-6, the J gene TRBJ2-1, with 12 bases aligning to TRBD2. Germline lookup yields CDR1 SGHVS and CDR2 FNYEAQ. J was trimmed by 7 bases and V by 2 bases; bases with no gene match: 3. The CDR3 loop spans 15 amino acids. This chain's CDR3 is CASSLLAGGTNEQFF. The CDR3 DNA is TGTGCCAGCAGCTTACTAGCGGGGGGGACTAATGAGCAGTTCTTC.

This clonotype was counted only a few times. This chain joins TRBV12-3 or TRBV12-4 and TRBJ1-5; D remains ambiguous. V was shortened by 3 bases and J by 0 bases, with 9 bases between the two germline ends. This CDR3 spans 15 amino acids. The CDR3 DNA reads TGTGCCAGCAGTTTGGTTGACGGTAGCAATCAGCCCCAGCATTTT. This encodes CASSLVDGSNQPQHF.

The chain carries TRBV5-1 and TRBJ1-1; D ambiguous. CDR1 SGHRS and CDR2 YFSETQ come from the germline V gene. This CDR3 spans 11 amino acids. V lost 3 bases and J lost 11, with 11 bases in between. The CDR3 loop reads CASSSHDMAFF. As DNA, the CDR3 is TGCGCCAGCAGCTCCCACGACATGGCTTTCTTT.

The genes are TRBV7-3 and TRBJ2-3, with 7 bases aligning to TRBD1. Germline V gene data show CDR1 as SGHTA and CDR2 as FQGTGA. The J segment lost 3 bases and the V segment lost 5 bases, leaving 8 bases of the junction unmatched. The CDR3 length is 15 residues. This CDR3 is CASSLSPGGTDTQYF. The CDR3 DNA reads as TGTGCCAGCAGCCTCAGCCCAGGGGGTACAGATACGCAGTATTTT.

The chain links TRBV7-8 to TRBJ2-1, with TRBD1 matching 8 bases. This CDR3 is 14 amino acids long. V lost 1 base to trimming and J lost 9 bases; unmatched junction nucleotides: 5. Germline V gene sequence: CDR1 SGHVS, CDR2 FQNEAQ. The CDR3 spells CASSLGTTGVEQFF. In DNA form, the CDR3 reads TGTGCCAGCAGCTTAGGGACGACAGGGGTTGAGCAGTTCTTC. Using reference TRBV7-8 and TRBJ2-1 for the parts outside the CDR3, the full variable domain is GAGVSQSPRYKVAKRGQDVALRCDPISGHVSLFWYQQALGQGPEFLTYFQNEAQLDKSGLPSDRFFAERPEGSVSTLKIQRTQQEDSAVYLCASSLGTTGVEQFFGPGTRLTVL.

The rearrangement uses TRBV7-3 and TRBJ2-3, with 9 bases that match TRBD1. V was pared by 5 bases and J by 0 bases, with 3 bases of the junction left unmatched. Germline V CDR1 and CDR2: SGHTA, FQGTGA. CDR3 size: 15 residues. The CDR3 loop reads CASSPGTGSTDTQYF. CDR3 sequence (DNA): TGTGCCAGCAGCCCCGGGACAGGGAGCACAGATACGCAGTATTTT. The full variable domain, with the rest looked up from reference TRBV7-3 and TRBJ2-3, is GAGVSQTPSNKVTEKGKYVELRCDPISGHTALYWYRQSLGQGPEFLIYFQGTGAADDSGLPNDRFFAVRPEGSVSTLKIQRTERGDSAVYLCASSPGTGSTDTQYFGPGTRLTVL.

The chain recombines TRBV12-3 or TRBV12-4 with TRBJ2-1; 9 bases map to TRBD2. The CDR3 extends over 15 amino acids. Trimming took 2 bases from V and 7 from J; bases not matched to a gene: 6. The CDR3 loop is CASSLLAGRTNEQFF. The CDR3 DNA follows: TGTGCCAGCAGTTTACTAGCGGGACGAACAAATGAGCAGTTCTTC.

V is TRBV7-3 and J is TRBJ2-2; 7 bases match TRBD2. Germline-derived CDR1 and CDR2 are SGHTA and FQGTGA. V lost 4 bases to trimming and J lost 1 base; unmatched junction nucleotides: 12. The CDR3 loop spans 18 amino acids. CDR3 coding DNA: TGTGCCAGCAGCTCCGACGGCGGGGGAGCTATGAACACCGGGGAGCTGTTTTTT. Protein product: CASSSDGGGAMNTGELFF.

The J gene is TRBJ2-1, the V gene TRBV12-3 or TRBV12-4, with 10 bases that match TRBD2. The CDR3 loop spans 15 amino acids. Trimming removed 5 bases from V and 5 bases from J; junction bases left unmatched: 6. The CDR3: CASSPLAGVDNEQFF. The CDR3 DNA follows: TGTGCCAGCAGTCCCCTAGCGGGAGTCGACAATGAGCAGTTCTTC.

This clonotype was counted between two and nine times. V gene TRBV7-2 combines with J gene TRBJ2-2; either TRBD1 or TRBD2 may supply D (5 bases each). The CDR3 loop spans 14 amino acids. Trimming shortened V by 4 bases and J by 5 bases, and 11 bases separated the two germline ends. CDR1 and CDR2 from the germline V gene are SGHTA and FQGNSA. The CDR3 region has the DNA TGTGCCAGCAGCTCCCAGGGACGGACCGGGGAGCTGTTTTTT. Encoded protein: CASSSQGRTGELFF.

The table lists this clonotype with many counts. V and J are TRBV27 and TRBJ1-6, with D uncertain. The CDR3 sequence is 12 residues long. The V gene's germline CDR1 is MNHEY and CDR2 SMNVEV (reference sequence). V lost 6 bases to trimming and J lost 6 bases, with 6 bases between them. The CDR3 coding sequence is TGTGCCAGCAGCCAGCTTAATTCACCCCTCCACTTT. Residues: CASSQLNSPLHF.

The chain links TRBV12-3 or TRBV12-4 to TRBJ1-1; D ambiguous. The CDR3 has 13 amino acids. The V and J ends lost 6 bases and 1 base respectively, with 9 bases between them. The DNA for the CDR3 is TGTGCCAGCAGGCCCCCGAAGAACACTGAAGCTTTCTTT. Translating gives CASRPPKNTEAFF.

The chain uses TRBV7-9 and TRBJ1-6, with D possibly being TRBD1 (5 bases). CDR1 and CDR2 from the germline V gene are SEHNR and FQNEAQ (reference sequence). The ends were cut back, 1 base at V and 15 bases at J, with 10 bases in the middle. The CDR3 runs to 12 residues. The CDR3 is CASSLGGRSLHF. For the CDR3, the DNA is TGTGCCAGCAGCTTAGGGGGCCGGAGCCTCCACTTT.

This clonotype occurred a few times. The CDR3 nucleotides are TGCAGCGTTGTAGGGGACAGGGTCTCTGGGGCCAACGTCCTGACTTTC. It translates to CSVVGDRVSGANVLTF. V and J are TRBV29-1 and TRBJ2-6; 9 nucleotides agree with TRBD1. This CDR3 is 16 amino acids long. V dropped 4 bases and J dropped 0; count of bases not matched to a gene: 4. CDR1 is SQVTM, CDR2 ANQGSEA, per germline.

This clonotype was detected ten times or more. The rearrangement links TRBV12-3 or TRBV12-4 to TRBJ2-5, with a weak D call TRBD1 (5 bases). CDR3 length: 16 residues. V lost 1 base, J lost 1 base, and 13 bases lay in between. The CDR3 region is CASSLVSAGAQETQYF. In DNA, the CDR3 is TGTGCCAGCAGTTTAGTTTCAGCTGGGGCCCAAGAGACCCAGTACTTC.

The chain links TRBV4-2 to TRBJ2-1; the D is unclear. Looked up from germline, CDR1 is LGHNA and CDR2 is YNFKEQ. The CDR3 length is 13 residues. Trimming removed 7 bases at V and 5 bases at J, with 12 bases between. DNA of the CDR3: TGTGCCAGCACGCTAGGGCAGGACAATGAGCAGTTCTTC. This translates into CASTLGQDNEQFF.

Many counts were recorded for this clonotype. This chain uses TRBV7-2 with TRBJ2-3, with 12 bases lining up with TRBD2. After removal of 4 bases from V and 8 bases from J, the junction contained 10 bases not matched to a gene. This CDR3 has 16 amino acids. Germline CDR1 SGHTA, CDR2 FQGNSA. The CDR3 loop is CASSSLAGGGWVTQYF. The CDR3 nucleotides read TGTGCCAGCAGCTCACTAGCGGGAGGAGGTTGGGTTACGCAGTATTTT. Together with reference TRBV7-2 and TRBJ2-3, the CDR3 gives the full variable domain: GAGVSQSPSNKVTEKGKDVELRCDPISGHTALYWYRQSLGQGLEFLIYFQGNSAPDKSGLPSDRFSAERTGGSVSTLTIQRTQQEDSAVYLCASSSLAGGGWVTQYFGPGTRLTVL.

This clonotype was counted a few times. The chain is built from TRBV24-1 and TRBJ1-2; D gene ambiguous. The CDR3 spans 13 residues. CDR1 is KGHDR, CDR2 SFDVKD, per germline. The V gene lost 9 bases and the J gene lost 1 base, with 11 bases spanning the gap. As DNA, the CDR3 is TGTGCCACCCCCCCCGGCAGTAACTATGGCTACACCTTC. This encodes CATPPGSNYGYTF.

This clonotype was observed a handful of times. V gene TRBV15 combines with J gene TRBJ2-1; tentatively, D is TRBD1 (7 bases). V was cut by 1 base and J by 7 bases, with 17 bases left in between. Germline V gene data show CDR1 as LNHNV and CDR2 as YYDKDF (reference sequence). This CDR3 is built from 16 residues. The CDR3 region has the DNA TGTGCCACCAGCAGAGTAGGAGGGGGCCCGGGGAATGAGCAGTTCTTC. This sequence encodes CATSRVGGGPGNEQFF.

In this sample, this clonotype turned up a few times. The chain employs TRBV7-9 and TRBJ2-7, with 7 bases that match TRBD1. The J segment lost 2 bases and the V segment lost 5 bases, leaving 6 bases of the junction unmatched. Germline CDR1 is SEHNR and CDR2 is FQNEAQ (reference sequence). This CDR3 is built from 14 residues. The CDR3 coding sequence is TGTGCCAGCAGCCCCAGGACAGGAACCTACGAGCAGTACTTC. Translating it yields CASSPRTGTYEQYF.

V and J are TRBV4-2 and TRBJ1-2; D might be TRBD1 (5 bases). Looked up from germline, CDR1 is LGHNA and CDR2 is YNFKEQ. Trimming cost V 1 base and J 3 bases, with 9 bases left between them. CDR3 length: 14 amino acids. The CDR3 sequence: CASSQAGEYYGYTF. The CDR3 DNA reads TGTGCCAGCAGCCAAGCGGGGGAGTACTATGGCTACACCTTC.

The table lists this clonotype with a few counts. This chain uses TRBV10-3 with TRBJ2-7; the D is unclear. The CDR3 runs to 15 residues. Germline CDR1 reads ENHRY; CDR2 reads SYGVKD. Trimming removed 4 bases from V and 0 bases from J, with 13 bases in between. The CDR3 reads CAISVDKPFSYEQYF. The CDR3 nucleotides read TGTGCCATCAGTGTTGACAAACCTTTCTCCTACGAGCAGTACTTC.

The chain carries TRBV19 and TRBJ2-5; D is unresolved. The CDR3 is 15 amino acids. Germline V lookup: CDR1 LNHDA, CDR2 SQIVND (reference sequence). Deletions cut 6 bases from V and 2 bases from J, with 16 bases between. The CDR3 DNA sequence: TGTGCCAGTAGCTTACGGGCCATACCACAAGAGACCCAGTACTTC. Translating gives CASSLRAIPQETQYF.

The chain carries TRBV4-2 and TRBJ2-5; 7 bases align to TRBD2. The CDR3 is made up of 16 amino acids. After removal of 0 bases from V and 2 bases from J, the junction contained 6 bases not matched to a gene. Germline lookup yields CDR1 LGHNA and CDR2 YNFKEQ. CDR3 sequence reads: CASSQESGTIQETQYF. The CDR3 DNA sequence: TGTGCCAGCAGCCAAGAAAGCGGGACTATTCAAGAGACCCAGTACTTC.

This chain joins TRBV29-1 and TRBJ1-2; weak D call: TRBD1 (5 bases). V was clipped by 4 bases and J by 6 bases, with 9 bases between them. Germline CDR1 and CDR2: SQVTM and ANQGSEA. The CDR3 length is 11 residues. The CDR3 nucleotides read TGCAGCGTTGGGATGGGGGATGGCTACACCTTC. It encodes CSVGMGDGYTF.